A selection of T cell receptor beta chains follows, all from one sample in a study of T cell responses to AZD1222 COVID-19 vaccine. Libraries were prepared by immunoSEQ multiplex PCR; TCRdb keeps only in-frame clonotypes and omits some of them. The top ten hold about 1.9% of the sample, which has roughly 150,000 clones, approximately 90% seen once. The specimen was peripheral blood, collected on day 0 of AZD1222 vaccination. These receptors were taken from an adult in good health. CDR3s include the opening cysteine and the closing phenylalanine or tryptophan. Fields, in order: V gene, clone size, J gene, D gene, CDR3 protein, CDR3 DNA. D genes are given only for firm matches. Clone size is stated in some rows and not others, as once, few, many or a class when expanded.

TRBV27	.	TRBJ1-1	.	CASSLRSFMNTEAFF	TGTGCCAGCAGTTTGCGGAGCTTCATGAACACTGAAGCTTTCTTT
TRBV2	.	TRBJ1-1	TRBD1	CASSSQGDGTEAFF	TGTGCCAGCAGTAGTCAGGGGGACGGCACTGAAGCTTTCTTT
TRBV20-1	.	TRBJ2-5	.	CSAFKEETQYF	TGCAGTGCTTTTAAGGAAGAGACCCAGTACTTC
TRBV27	.	TRBJ2-1	.	CASISYNEQFF	TGTGCCAGCATTAGTTACAATGAGCAGTTCTTC
TRBV4-3	once	TRBJ1-6	.	CASSQDLVGNSPLHF	TGCGCCAGCAGCCAAGATCTTGTAGGTAATTCACCCCTCCACTTT
TRBV29-1	.	TRBJ1-2	TRBD1	CSVEVKIQGALGYGYTF	TGCAGCGTTGAGGTTAAAATACAGGGGGCGCTGGGATATGGCTACACCTTC
TRBV24-1	once	TRBJ2-7	.	CATSDPSQSSYEQYF	TGTGCCACCAGTGACCCTAGCCAGAGCTCCTACGAGCAGTACTTC
TRBV9	.	TRBJ1-2	.	CASSAPRASTGKNYGYTF	TGTGCCAGCAGCGCACCAAGAGCCTCTACAGGGAAGAACTATGGCTACACCTTC
TRBV12-3/TRBV12-4	.	TRBJ1-1	.	CASAIGYTEAFF	TGTGCCAGCGCTATTGGATACACTGAAGCTTTCTTT
TRBV6-5	.	TRBJ1-1	.	CASRDNEAFF	TGTGCCAGCAGGGACAATGAAGCTTTCTTT
TRBV19	.	TRBJ1-5	TRBD1	CASGQGSNQPQHF	TGTGCCTCTGGACAGGGTAGCAATCAGCCCCAGCATTTT
TRBV5-1	.	TRBJ2-1	.	CASSFLSQVDYNEQFF	TGCGCCAGCAGCTTTCTCTCCCAAGTCGATTACAATGAGCAGTTCTTC
TRBV5-1	once	TRBJ1-1	.	CASSLGGSMNTEAFF	TGCGCCAGCAGCTTGGGGGGCAGCATGAACACTGAAGCTTTCTTT
TRBV6-4	.	TRBJ1-4	.	CATHPPGGRFMLNEKLFF	TGTGCCACCCACCCCCCGGGGGGGCGATTTATGCTTAATGAAAAACTGTTTTTT
TRBV20-1	.	TRBJ1-2	.	CSALELNGYTF	TGCAGTGCTCTGGAACTAAATGGCTACACCTTC
TRBV11-3	.	TRBJ1-1	.	CASSLDQQNTEAFF	TGTGCCAGCAGCTTAGATCAGCAGAACACTGAAGCTTTCTTT
TRBV28	few	TRBJ2-2	.	CASSFSGGGRWNTGELFF	TGTGCCAGCAGTTTCTCAGGGGGCGGGAGGTGGAACACCGGGGAGCTGTTTTTT
TRBV10-3	.	TRBJ2-7	TRBD1	CAISEGRGLSEQYF	TGTGCCATCAGTGAGGGCAGGGGGCTTTCCGAGCAGTACTTC
TRBV6-1	.	TRBJ2-3	TRBD2	CASSERTSVPLRTDTQYF	TGTGCCAGCAGTGAAAGAACTAGCGTACCTTTGAGGACAGATACGCAGTATTTT
TRBV5-1	.	TRBJ2-5	.	CASSWGGSSKGRQETQYF	TGCGCCAGCAGCTGGGGGGGCAGTTCAAAGGGGCGTCAAGAGACCCAGTACTTC
TRBV6-5	.	TRBJ1-1	TRBD1	CASSGQGAGDTEAFF	TGTGCCAGCAGCGGACAGGGGGCAGGGGACACTGAAGCTTTCTTT
TRBV5-1	.	TRBJ1-1	.	CASSLKGPSGTTEAFF	TGCGCCAGCAGCTTAAAGGGACCCTCGGGGACCACTGAAGCTTTCTTT
TRBV30	.	TRBJ1-1	TRBD1	CAWMSDRWKTEAFF	TGTGCCTGGATGTCGGACAGGTGGAAAACTGAAGCTTTCTTT
TRBV19	.	TRBJ1-2	TRBD1	CASTGGTVYGYTF	TGTGCCAGTACAGGGGGGACGGTCTATGGCTACACCTTC
TRBV19	.	TRBJ1-3	.	CASSPPGAKGNTIYF	TGTGCCAGTAGTCCACCGGGGGCAAAAGGAAACACCATATATTTT
TRBV28	.	TRBJ1-2	.	CASRPYPSGVYTF	TGTGCCAGCAGGCCTTATCCCTCGGGTGTCTACACCTTC
TRBV27	.	TRBJ2-5	.	CASSVYEQETQYF	TGTGCCAGCAGCGTGTACGAGCAAGAGACCCAGTACTTC
TRBV10-2	.	TRBJ2-7	TRBD2	CASTLISGSYEQYF	TGCGCCAGCACGCTGATTAGCGGGAGCTACGAGCAGTACTTC
TRBV14	.	TRBJ1-2	.	CASSQARQSGRGGYTF	TGTGCCAGCAGCCAAGCCCGACAGTCCGGGCGAGGTGGCTACACCTTC
TRBV7-2	few	TRBJ2-3	.	CASSRMTGSTDTQYF	TGTGCCAGCAGCCGGATGACAGGCAGCACAGATACGCAGTATTTT
TRBV28	.	TRBJ1-2	TRBD1	CASSPTGGQGRNYGYTF	TGTGCCAGCAGCCCCACTGGGGGACAGGGCCGGAACTATGGCTACACCTTC
TRBV19	.	TRBJ2-1	.	CASSIIQGRNEQFF	TGTGCCAGTAGTATAATCCAGGGTCGGAATGAGCAGTTCTTC
TRBV5-1	.	TRBJ1-1	.	CASSSTSTGPSNTEAFF	TGCGCCAGCAGCTCAACTTCGACAGGCCCAAGTAACACTGAAGCTTTCTTT
TRBV7-2	.	TRBJ2-7	.	CASSFLAGLSYEQYF	TGTGCCAGCAGCTTTCTCGCGGGACTCTCCTACGAGCAGTACTTC
TRBV24-1	.	TRBJ2-5	.	CATSDHKKETQYF	TGTGCCACCAGTGACCACAAAAAAGAGACCCAGTACTTC
TRBV18	.	TRBJ1-3	.	CASLGGLAGNTIYF	TGTGCCAGCTTAGGGGGTCTGGCTGGAAACACCATATATTTT
TRBV18	.	TRBJ1-2	TRBD1	CASSRDRENGYTF	TGTGCCAGCTCCCGCGACAGGGAAAATGGCTACACCTTC
TRBV2	.	TRBJ1-1	.	CASSEVGFGTEAFF	TGTGCCAGCAGTGAAGTAGGCTTCGGCACTGAAGCTTTCTTT
TRBV7-8	.	TRBJ1-2	.	CASSLEAGSSYGYTF	TGTGCCAGCAGCTTAGAGGCAGGGTCCTCCTATGGCTACACCTTC
TRBV5-4	.	TRBJ2-7	TRBD1	CASSSGQGNYEQYF	TGTGCCAGCAGCTCAGGACAGGGAAACTACGAGCAGTACTTC
TRBV5-1	.	TRBJ1-2	.	CASSLVDGPNYGYTF	TGCGCCAGCAGCTTGGTGGACGGACCTAACTATGGCTACACCTTC
TRBV10-3	.	TRBJ2-3	.	CAISEGIDTQYF	TGTGCCATCAGTGAGGGTATAGATACGCAGTATTTT
TRBV6-5	.	TRBJ1-5	.	CASSTTGLAQPQHF	TGTGCCAGCAGTACTACAGGGTTAGCTCAGCCCCAGCATTTT
TRBV27	.	TRBJ1-5	TRBD1	CASSEGRGLYSNQPQHF	TGTGCCAGCAGTGAAGGCAGGGGGTTATATAGCAATCAGCCCCAGCATTTT
TRBV14	.	TRBJ1-3	.	CASSALADSGNTIYF	TGTGCCAGCAGCGCACTAGCAGACTCTGGAAACACCATATATTTT
TRBV6-2/TRBV6-3	once	TRBJ1-2	.	CASSSQANYGYTF	TGTGCCAGCAGCTCCCAAGCTAACTATGGCTACACCTTC
TRBV18	.	TRBJ1-3	.	CASSPLQPSSGNTIYF	TGTGCCAGCTCACCGTTGCAGCCAAGCTCTGGAAACACCATATATTTT
TRBV19	.	TRBJ1-1	.	CASSRGLNTEAFF	TGTGCCAGTAGTCGCGGCCTGAACACTGAAGCTTTCTTT
TRBV9	.	TRBJ1-2	.	CASSLGKQGFGYTF	TGTGCCAGCAGCCTTGGGAAACAGGGTTTTGGCTACACCTTC
TRBV18	.	TRBJ1-1	.	CASFRAGMGAFF	TGTGCCAGCTTCAGGGCAGGAATGGGAGCTTTCTTT